Below, 12 T cell receptor beta chains from the same sample are listed, as sequenced in a study of cytomegalovirus exposure and HLA in healthy donors. In the PCR, 60 Vbeta and 13 Jbeta primers were used. Profiled with immunoSEQ multiplex PCR; TCRdb holds only in-frame clones, not every one. The table lists 170,000 or so clones, around 80% of them singletons. Sequencing was done on a sample of PBMCs. Receptor source: a man aged 40-49 years in good health and CMV-seronegative.

The chain carries TRBV6-5 and TRBJ2-7; no definite D call. Germline V CDR1 and CDR2: MNHEY, SVGAGI. The CDR3 covers 11 residues. V lost 10 bases, J lost 0 bases, and 7 bases lay in between. The CDR3 here is CATRSSYEQYF. In DNA form, the CDR3 reads TGTGCCACCAGGAGCTCCTACGAGCAGTACTTC.

This chain connects TRBV5-1 to TRBJ2-1; 7 bases are shared with TRBD1. The CDR3 extends over 15 amino acids. Germline assignment: CDR1 SGHRS and CDR2 YFSETQ. The V segment lost 2 bases and the J segment 0 bases; nucleotides outside the gene matches: 2. CDR3 loop: CASSLGQDSYNEQFF. For the CDR3, the DNA is TGCGCCAGCAGCTTAGGACAGGACTCCTACAATGAGCAGTTCTTC.

This clone is a singleton in its sample. The rearrangement joins TRBV5-6 to TRBJ2-6, with 8 bases that match TRBD1. The trim removed 2 bases at V and 4 bases at J, leaving 5 bases unmatched. The CDR3 is 16 amino acids. From germline, CDR1 is SGHDT and CDR2 YYEEEE. CDR3 loop: CASSLKDRAGANVLTF. The CDR3 DNA follows: TGTGCCAGCAGCTTAAAGGACAGGGCCGGGGCCAACGTCCTGACTTTC.

This clone was detected a few times. The V and J genes are TRBV29-1 and TRBJ2-3; no clear D gene. Trimming removed 5 bases from V and 3 bases from J, with 9 bases in between. The CDR3 covers 12 residues. CDR1 and CDR2 (germline): SQVTM, ANQGSEA. The CDR3, as DNA: TGCAGCGTTCTTGCGGTGACAGATACGCAGTATTTT. This encodes CSVLAVTDTQYF.

The chain has TRBV9 and TRBJ1-1, with TRBD1 matching 7 bases. J gave up 4 bases and V 9 bases, and 12 bases lay outside the gene matches. Germline values: CDR1 SGDLS, CDR2 YYNGEE. The CDR3 consists of 14 residues. The CDR3 DNA follows: TGTGCCACCTCGCGAGGGGGCGCGGGCACTGAAGCTTTCTTT. It codes for CATSRGGAGTEAFF.

CDR3 DNA: TGTGCCAGCAGCTGGGCCCTGGCACCTCCGGGGGGCTACACCTTC. Encoded protein: CASSWALAPPGGYTF. This chain links TRBV5-8 with TRBJ1-2; D is unresolved. CDR3 length: 15 residues. Germline V gene sequence: CDR1 SGHTS, CDR2 YDEGEE. The V end lost 3 bases, the J end lost 8 bases, and 20 bases lay between the germline ends.

The chain carries TRBV7-8 and TRBJ2-5; tentatively, D is TRBD1 (6 bases). From germline, CDR1 is SGHVS and CDR2 FQNEAQ. The V end lost 0 bases, the J end lost 1 base, and 9 bases lay between the germline ends. This CDR3 region has 15 residues. The CDR3 DNA reads TGTGCCAGCAGCTTAGCGGGACACCTCCAAGAGACCCAGTACTTC. Translating gives CASSLAGHLQETQYF.

This chain connects TRBV27 to TRBJ2-6; D is ambiguous. Germline CDR1 and CDR2: MNHEY and SMNVEV (reference sequence). V gave up 5 bases and J gave up 0 bases, with 5 bases separating them. The CDR3 length is 14 residues. CDR3 in DNA: TGTGCCAGCAGTCCCTTCTCTGGGGCCAACGTCCTGACTTTC. It encodes CASSPFSGANVLTF.

The CDR3 spells CAWSAGGRALGETQYF. In DNA form, the CDR3 reads TGTGCCTGGAGTGCTGGGGGGAGGGCCTTGGGAGAGACCCAGTACTTC. The chain carries TRBV30 and TRBJ2-5, with 7 bases that match TRBD2. The CDR3 loop spans 16 amino acids. The V and J ends lost 1 base and 4 bases, in that order; junction bases with no gene match: 12. Germline V gene lookup returns CDR1 GTSNPN and CDR2 SVGIG (reference sequence).

V usage is TRBV7-2 and J usage is TRBJ2-7; D is perhaps TRBD2 (6 bases). Deletions cut 7 bases from V and 4 bases from J, with 11 bases between. CDR3 length: 12 residues. Germline V gene data show CDR1 as SGHTA and CDR2 as FQGNSA. The CDR3 coding sequence is TGTGCCAGCACCAGGGACTCGTACGAGCAGTACTTC. Translation: CASTRDSYEQYF. The entire variable domain, with the rest obtained from reference TRBV7-2 and TRBJ2-7, is as follows: GAGVSQSPSNKVTEKGKDVELRCDPISGHTALYWYRQSLGQGLEFLIYFQGNSAPDKSGLPSDRFSAERTGGSVSTLTIQRTQQEDSAVYLCASTRDSYEQYFGPGTRLTVT.

This chain connects TRBV19 to TRBJ2-3; D possibly corresponds to TRBD1 (5 bases). With 1 base removed from V and 4 bases from J, the gap between germline ends came to 12 bases. Germline V CDR1 and CDR2: LNHDA, SQIVND (reference sequence). The CDR3 sequence is 15 residues long. CDR3 loop: CASSIGRQSPDTQYF. DNA for the CDR3: TGTGCCAGTAGTATAGGAAGACAGAGCCCAGATACGCAGTATTTT.

This chain links TRBV5-1 with TRBJ2-7, with D possibly matching TRBD1 (6 bases). The germline V gene encodes CDR1 SGHRS and CDR2 YFSETQ. Trimming left V 4 bases short and J 3 bases short, with 11 bases between. CDR3 length equals 13 residues. CDR3 nucleotides: TGCGCCAGCAGCCGACAGGACAACTACGAGCAGTACTTC. Translation gives CASSRQDNYEQYF.